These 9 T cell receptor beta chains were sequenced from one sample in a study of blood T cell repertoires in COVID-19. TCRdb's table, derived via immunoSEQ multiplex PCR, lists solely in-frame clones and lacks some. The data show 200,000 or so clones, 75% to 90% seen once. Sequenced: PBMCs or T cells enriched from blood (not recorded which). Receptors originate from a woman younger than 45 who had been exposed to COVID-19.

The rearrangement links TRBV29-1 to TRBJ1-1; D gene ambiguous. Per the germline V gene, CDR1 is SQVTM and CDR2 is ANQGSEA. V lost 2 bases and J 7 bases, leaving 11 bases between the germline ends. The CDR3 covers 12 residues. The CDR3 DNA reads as TGCAGCGTTGAACTCAGGCAGTATGAAGCTTTCTTT. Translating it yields CSVELRQYEAFF.

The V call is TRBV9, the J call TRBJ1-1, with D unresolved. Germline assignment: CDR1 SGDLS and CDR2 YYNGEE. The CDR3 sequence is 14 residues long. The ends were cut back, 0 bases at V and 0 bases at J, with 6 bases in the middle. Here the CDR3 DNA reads TGTGCCAGCAGCGTAGGACACCTGAACACTGAAGCTTTCTTT. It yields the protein CASSVGHLNTEAFF.

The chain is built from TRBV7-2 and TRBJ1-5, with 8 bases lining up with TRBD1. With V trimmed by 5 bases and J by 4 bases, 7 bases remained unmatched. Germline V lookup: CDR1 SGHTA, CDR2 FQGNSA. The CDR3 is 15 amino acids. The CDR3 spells CASSIGTGPNQPQHF. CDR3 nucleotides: TGTGCCAGCAGCATCGGGACAGGACCAAATCAGCCCCAGCATTTT. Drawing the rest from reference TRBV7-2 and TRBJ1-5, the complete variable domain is GAGVSQSPSNKVTEKGKDVELRCDPISGHTALYWYRQSLGQGLEFLIYFQGNSAPDKSGLPSDRFSAERTGGSVSTLTIQRTQQEDSAVYLCASSIGTGPNQPQHFGDGTRLSIL.

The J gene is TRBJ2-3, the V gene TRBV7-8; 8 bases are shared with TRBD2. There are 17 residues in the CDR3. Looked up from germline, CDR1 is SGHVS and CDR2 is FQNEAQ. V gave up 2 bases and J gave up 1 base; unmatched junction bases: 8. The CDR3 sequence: CASSLTPLAGGTDTQYF. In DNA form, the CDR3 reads TGTGCCAGCAGCTTAACTCCTCTAGCGGGTGGCACAGATACGCAGTATTTT. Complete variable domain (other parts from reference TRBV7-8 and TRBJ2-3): GAGVSQSPRYKVAKRGQDVALRCDPISGHVSLFWYQQALGQGPEFLTYFQNEAQLDKSGLPSDRFFAERPEGSVSTLKIQRTQQEDSAVYLCASSLTPLAGGTDTQYFGPGTRLTVL.

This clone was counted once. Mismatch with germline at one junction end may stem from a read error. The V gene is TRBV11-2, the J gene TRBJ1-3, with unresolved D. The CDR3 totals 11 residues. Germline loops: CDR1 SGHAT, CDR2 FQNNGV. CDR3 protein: CASSVTARVPF. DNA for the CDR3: TGTGCCAGCAGCGTTACCGCCCGGGTCCCTTTT.

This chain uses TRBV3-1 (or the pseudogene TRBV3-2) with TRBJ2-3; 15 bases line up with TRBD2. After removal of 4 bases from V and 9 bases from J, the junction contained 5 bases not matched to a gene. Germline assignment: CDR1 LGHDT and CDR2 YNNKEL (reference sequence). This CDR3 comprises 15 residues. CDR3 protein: CASSLGLAGGGTQYF. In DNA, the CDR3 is TGTGCCAGCAGCCTGGGACTAGCGGGAGGAGGAACGCAGTATTTT.

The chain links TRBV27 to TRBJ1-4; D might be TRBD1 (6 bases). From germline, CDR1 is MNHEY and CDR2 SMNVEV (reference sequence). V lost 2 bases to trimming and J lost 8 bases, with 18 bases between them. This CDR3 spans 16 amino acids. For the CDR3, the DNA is TGTGCCAGCAGTTTACGGGGAAACAGGGTGGGCGAAAAACTGTTTTTT. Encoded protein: CASSLRGNRVGEKLFF.

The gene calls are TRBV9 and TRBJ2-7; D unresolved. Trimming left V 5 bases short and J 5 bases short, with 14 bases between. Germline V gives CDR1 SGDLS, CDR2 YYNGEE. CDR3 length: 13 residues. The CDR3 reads CASSRSLENEQYF. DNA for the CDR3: TGTGCCAGCAGTCGAAGCCTGGAGAACGAGCAGTACTTC.

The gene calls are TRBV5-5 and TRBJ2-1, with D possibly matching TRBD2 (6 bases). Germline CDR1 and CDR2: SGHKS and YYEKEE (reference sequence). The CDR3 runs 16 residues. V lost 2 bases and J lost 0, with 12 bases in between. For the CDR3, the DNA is TGTGCCAGCAGCTTCGCTCTAGCGTCCTCCTACAATGAGCAGTTCTTC. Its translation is CASSFALASSYNEQFF.